This TCR beta chain derives from a study of blood T cells in healthy people across ages. Samples had at least 6.5 million PBMCs isolated from them. The germline V gene has CDR1 SGHVS and CDR2 FQNEAQ. This CDR3 spans 14 amino acids. V was trimmed by 3 bases and J by 4 bases, leaving 9 bases between them. Combining a sample-barcoded 5' primer with a J-beta primer mix, a second PCR ran for 7 to 11 cycles. Each of the cDNA molecules was tagged by a template-switch adaptor with 12 random nucleotides. The yield of each sample was at least 2.5 million CDR3-containing paired-end reads. TCRdb ran MiXCR on the 5' RACE reads and lists one entry per CDR3 protein. Of approximately 780,000 distinct CDR3 sequences listed, 20% to 30% were seen once; the top ten hold less than 3.5%. Study outcomes and limitations: Considered underestimates were the diversity estimates obtained from one million T cells.

On this clonotype: The antigen is unknown.

The sample also formed part of further work on T cells of mothers and their children.

The source material was blood. V usage is TRBV7-8 and J usage is TRBJ1-4; D ambiguous. The sequence was collected from a boy aged 5-17 years in good health. The chain's CDR3 is CASSFRQLNEKLFF. The CDR3 coding sequence is TGTGCCAGCAGCTTTAGGCAGCTTAATGAAAAACTGTTTTTT.